A selection of T cell receptor beta chains follows, all from one sample in a study of blood T cell repertoires in COVID-19. Profiled with immunoSEQ multiplex PCR; TCRdb holds only in-frame clones, not every one. Of about 54,000 clones in the sample, roughly nine tenths were seen once. Source material: peripheral blood. Source of these receptors: a man aged 50-60 years with acute or convalescent COVID-19. Each CDR3 is given with its conserved first and last residue. A D gene is named only where the DNA matches it firmly. The size field is filled for only some rows; it gives once, few, many or a size class.

.,.,TRBJ1-4,TRBV30,TGTGCCTGGAGTAACACCTTCAGCGATAATGAAAAACTGTTTTTT,CAWSNTFSDNEKLFF
.,TRBD2,TRBJ2-7,TRBV5-1,TGCGCCAGCAGCGTTAGCGGGAGCCGCGAGCAGTACTTC,CASSVSGSREQYF
.,TRBD2,TRBJ2-2,TRBV4-2,TGTGCCAGCAGCCAGGGTATTCTAGCGGGAGCGAACACCGGGGAGCTGTTTTTT,CASSQGILAGANTGELFF
.,TRBD2,TRBJ2-3,TRBV19,TGTGCCAGTAGTTTCTCCCATCGGGTAGCGGGAGCAACAGATACGCAGTATTTT,CASSFSHRVAGATDTQYF
.,.,TRBJ2-2,TRBV30,TGTGCCTGGAGCGCCGAGGGGGCCGGGGAGCTGTTTTTT,CAWSAEGAGELFF
.,TRBD2,TRBJ2-1,TRBV6-5,TGTGCCAGCAGTAGGACTAGCGGGAGGCAGTTCTTC,CASSRTSGRQFF
.,.,TRBJ2-3,TRBV5-6,TGTGCCAGCATCCGGGAGACGGCAGATACGCAGTATTTT,CASIRETADTQYF
.,.,TRBJ1-5,TRBV3-1/TRBV3-2,TGTGCCAGCAGCCAGGGAGGGGGTACTTATCAGCCCCAGCATTTT,CASSQGGGTYQPQHF
.,.,TRBJ1-4,TRBV7-9,TGTGCCAGCAGCTCAATGGGCAGGAAACTGTTTTTT,CASSSMGRKLFF
.,.,TRBJ1-2,TRBV6-5,TGTGCCAGTAGTTACTCGGCCCCCTGGGGCTACACCTTC,CASSYSAPWGYTF
.,.,TRBJ2-7,TRBV6-5,TGTGCCAGCAGACCGTCGGGGGGCGGCGAGCAGTACTTC,CASRPSGGGEQYF
.,.,TRBJ1-2,TRBV11-2,TGTGCCAGCAGCTTAGGGCCGGACAGAAGGGGCTACACCTTC,CASSLGPDRRGYTF
.,.,TRBJ2-7,TRBV5-1,TGCGCCAGCAGCTTGGCCCTTTTTCTGGAGGAGCCGAGCTCCTACGAGCAGTACTTC,CASSLALFLEEPSSYEQYF
.,.,TRBJ2-7,TRBV10-3,TGTGCCATCGGGTTTTCGGCGGGCGAGCAGTACTTC,CAIGFSAGEQYF
.,.,TRBJ1-4,TRBV25-1,TGTGCCAGCAGTGTCGCGGGGGCAGGGCGGGGTAAACTGTTTTTT,CASSVAGAGRGKLFF
.,TRBD1,TRBJ1-5,TRBV4-1,TGCGCCAGCAGCCAGGGACAGGGCTTCGTGGCCCAGCATTTT,CASSQGQGFVAQHF
.,TRBD1,TRBJ1-2,TRBV6-5,TGTGCCAGCAGAAAGACAGGGGCCTATGGCTACACCTTC,CASRKTGAYGYTF
.,TRBD2,TRBJ2-1,TRBV5-6,TGTGCCAGCAGCTTGAGGACTAGCGGTCCCCCAAATGAGCAGTTCTTC,CASSLRTSGPPNEQFF
.,.,TRBJ1-2,TRBV5-4,TGTGCCAGCAGCCAACCTCAATCGGGAGCGGCAGGCAGCTATGGCTACACCTTC,CASSQPQSGAAGSYGYTF
.,.,TRBJ2-1,TRBV24-1,TGTGCCACCAGTGAGAGGAGGGTGTGGTACAATGAGCAGTTCTTC,CATSERRVWYNEQFF
.,TRBD2,TRBJ2-1,TRBV12-5,TGTGCTAGTGGGCCCGGGACTAGCGTAAACAATGAGCAGTTCTTC,CASGPGTSVNNEQFF
.,TRBD2,TRBJ2-5,TRBV6-5,TGTGCCAGCACCGGTAGCGGGACTCAAGAGACCCAGTACTTC,CASTGSGTQETQYF
.,.,TRBJ1-1,TRBV18,TGTGCCAGCTCACCAGAAAGAGGCCTGAACACTGAAGCTTTCTTT,CASSPERGLNTEAFF
few,TRBD1,TRBJ1-2,TRBV5-1,TGCGCCAGCAACGCAGGGGGTTACAACTATGGCTACACCTTC,CASNAGGYNYGYTF
.,.,TRBJ1-1,TRBV5-4,TGTGCCAGCAGCTACCCAGGGTTGGGGAACACTGAAGCTTTCTTT,CASSYPGLGNTEAFF
once,.,TRBJ2-3,TRBV6-5,TGTGCCAGCAGTTACCGGAAGGGGGATACGCAGTATTTT,CASSYRKGDTQYF
.,TRBD2,TRBJ2-2,TRBV30,TGTGCCTGGAGTGTACTAGCGGGAGCTCCGAACACCGGGGAGCTGTTTTTT,CAWSVLAGAPNTGELFF
.,TRBD2,TRBJ2-7,TRBV27,TGTGCCAGCAGAGCCGCGGGGACTAGCGGGAGTGTTGGCGAGCAGTACTTC,CASRAAGTSGSVGEQYF
.,TRBD1,TRBJ1-2,TRBV12-3/TRBV12-4,TGTGCCAGCAGACGACAGGGATTCGGCTACACCTTC,CASRRQGFGYTF
few,.,TRBJ2-7,TRBV4-2,TGTGCCAGCAGCTTACAGGGTGGGTACGAGCAGTACTTC,CASSLQGGYEQYF
once,TRBD1,TRBJ2-3,TRBV10-3,TGTGCCATCAGCTCCAATTTACCGGGACAGGGCTGGGGGACAGATACGCAGTATTTT,CAISSNLPGQGWGTDTQYF
few,.,TRBJ2-7,TRBV7-9,TGTGCCAGCAGCTCCGGGCCGGGGACCTACGAGCAGTACTTC,CASSSGPGTYEQYF
.,.,TRBJ1-5,TRBV18,TGTGCCAGCTCGAAGGACAGCGATAGCAATCAGCCCCAGCATTTT,CASSKDSDSNQPQHF
.,.,TRBJ1-1,TRBV7-2,TGTGCCAGCAGCCCCCCTGGGGCCCTGAGAAACACTGAAGCTTTCTTT,CASSPPGALRNTEAFF
.,.,TRBJ1-2,TRBV11-2,TGTGCCAGCAGCCCGGATGGCTACACCTTC,CASSPDGYTF
.,.,TRBJ1-2,TRBV29-1,TGCAGCGTTGAGCCAGAAGCTAACTATGGCTACACCTTC,CSVEPEANYGYTF
.,TRBD1,TRBJ1-2,TRBV6-5,TGTGCCAGCAGTTATTCTCGGACAGGGGGCAACTATGGCTACACCTTC,CASSYSRTGGNYGYTF
.,TRBD1,TRBJ2-6,TRBV29-1,TGCAGCGTCAGACAGGGCCCCTCTGGGGCCAACGTCCTGACTTTC,CSVRQGPSGANVLTF
.,.,TRBJ1-1,TRBV6-5,TGTGCCAGCAGTTACAAGGAGGTGGTAACTGAAGCTTTCTTT,CASSYKEVVTEAFF
.,TRBD2,TRBJ2-5,TRBV5-1,TGCGCCAGCAGCTTGTCAGCCGGGGGGGAGACCCAGTACTTC,CASSLSAGGETQYF
.,TRBD2,TRBJ2-7,TRBV6-5,TGTGCCAGCGCTGTGACTAGCGGGAGCTGGGAGCAGTACTTC,CASAVTSGSWEQYF
.,.,TRBJ2-2,TRBV18,TGTGCCAGCGGGGCAGCGAACACCGGGGAGCTGTTTTTT,CASGAANTGELFF
.,TRBD2,TRBJ2-5,TRBV2,TGTGCCAGCAAAAAGACTAGCGGTGACCAAGAGACCCAGTACTTC,CASKKTSGDQETQYF
.,TRBD1,TRBJ1-6,TRBV5-6,TGTGCCAGCAGTCCGGGACAGCGAATCTATAATTCACCCCTCCACTTT,CASSPGQRIYNSPLHF
.,TRBD2,TRBJ2-3,TRBV11-3,TGTGCCAGCAGCCCGGGGAGGCGGGAGGTAGAAGATACGCAGTATTTT,CASSPGRREVEDTQYF
.,.,TRBJ1-2,TRBV3-1/TRBV3-2,TGTGCCAGCAGCCCCCGGCACCCTAGGATATCCAACTATGGCTACACCTTC,CASSPRHPRISNYGYTF
.,.,TRBJ2-7,TRBV19,TGTGCCAGTAGTATTCCGGGAACCTACGAGCAGTACTTC,CASSIPGTYEQYF
.,.,TRBJ2-1,TRBV5-4,TGTGCCAGCAGCTTCTCGGTTGAGCAGTTCTTC,CASSFSVEQFF
.,TRBD1,TRBJ1-2,TRBV3-1/TRBV3-2,TGTGCCAGCAGCCCGACTCCCGGACAGGGCTTCATCTATGGCTACACCTTC,CASSPTPGQGFIYGYTF
.,TRBD2,TRBJ2-3,TRBV6-4,TGTGCCAGCAGTGAATCCGGGACTACAAATACGCAGTATTTT,CASSESGTTNTQYF
.,.,TRBJ2-1,TRBV6-5,TGTGCCAGCAGTCCCAAACAGGGCGGCAATGAGCAGTTCTTC,CASSPKQGGNEQFF
once,TRBD2,TRBJ2-1,TRBV6-4,TGTGCCAGCAGTGGCCCCATACTAGCGGGAGGGGGAAATGAGCAGTTCTTC,CASSGPILAGGGNEQFF
.,.,TRBJ2-1,TRBV7-9,TGTGCCAGCAGCTTAGTCCGCAGATACAATGAGCAGTTCTTC,CASSLVRRYNEQFF
.,.,TRBJ1-1,TRBV29-1,TGCAGCGTCGGACACCAACTGAACACTGAAGCTTTCTTT,CSVGHQLNTEAFF
.,TRBD1,TRBJ2-5,TRBV25-1,TGTGCCAGCAGTGAATTCGCCGGGACAGGGACGGTGGAGACCCAGTACTTC,CASSEFAGTGTVETQYF
once,.,TRBJ2-3,TRBV13,TGTGCCAGCAGCCAGGGGGAGGAAAGGGATACGCAGTATTTT,CASSQGEERDTQYF
.,.,TRBJ1-3,TRBV19,TGTGCCAGTAGCCGTGCACCCTCAGGGGCGTTGGGAAACACCATATATTTT,CASSRAPSGALGNTIYF
.,.,TRBJ2-3,TRBV6-4,TGTGCCAGCAGTGACTCCGGGATTCCCACAGATACGCAGTATTTT,CASSDSGIPTDTQYF